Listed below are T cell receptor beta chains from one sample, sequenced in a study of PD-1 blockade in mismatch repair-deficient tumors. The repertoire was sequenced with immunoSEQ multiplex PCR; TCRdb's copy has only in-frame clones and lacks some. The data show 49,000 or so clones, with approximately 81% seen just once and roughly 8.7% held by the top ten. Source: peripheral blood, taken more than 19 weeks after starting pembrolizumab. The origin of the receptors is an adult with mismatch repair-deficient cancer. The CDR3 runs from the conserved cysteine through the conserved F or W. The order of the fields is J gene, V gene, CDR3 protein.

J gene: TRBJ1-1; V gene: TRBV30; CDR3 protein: CAWKGGYTEAFF
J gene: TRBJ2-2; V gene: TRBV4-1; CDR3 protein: CASSQDLAGELFF
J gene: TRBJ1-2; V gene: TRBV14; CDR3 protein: CASSQGQGYGYTF
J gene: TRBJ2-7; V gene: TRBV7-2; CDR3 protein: CASSLGPETHYEQYF
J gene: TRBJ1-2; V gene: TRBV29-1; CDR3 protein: CSTTREGRKGYTF
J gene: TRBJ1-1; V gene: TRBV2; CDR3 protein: CASSEGAGWNTEAFF
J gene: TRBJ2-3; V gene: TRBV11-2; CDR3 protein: CASSSGLAQDTQYF
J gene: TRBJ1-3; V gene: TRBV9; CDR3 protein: CASSVGPGREEDTIYF
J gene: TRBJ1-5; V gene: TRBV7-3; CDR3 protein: CASSLDVYSNQPQHF
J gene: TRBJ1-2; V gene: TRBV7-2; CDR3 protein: CASGQGALGYTF
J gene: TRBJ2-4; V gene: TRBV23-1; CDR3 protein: CASSQLVEGGNIQYF
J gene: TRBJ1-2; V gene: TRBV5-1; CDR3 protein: CASSLNERGGYTF
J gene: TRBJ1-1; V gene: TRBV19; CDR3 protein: CASINRMDRAKNTEAFF
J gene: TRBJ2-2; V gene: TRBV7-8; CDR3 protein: CASSLAGGNTGELFF
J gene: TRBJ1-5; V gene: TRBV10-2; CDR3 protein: CASALGNQPQHF
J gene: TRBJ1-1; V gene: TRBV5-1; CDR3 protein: CASRDKNTEAFF